What follows describes a single TCR beta chain. Antigen unknown. The CDR3 spans 14 residues. Germline V gives CDR1 SEHNR, CDR2 FQNEAQ (reference sequence). Trimming removed 1 base from V and 2 bases from J, with 9 bases in between. Use of 60 Vbeta and 13 Jbeta primers characterized the PCR. Sequencing was performed with immunoSEQ multiplex PCR; in TCRdb, only in-frame clones are kept and a portion is missing. The data show some 120,000 clones, 80% to 90% seen once. These data originate in a study of cytomegalovirus exposure and HLA in healthy donors. The wider study: In an early release, HLA-typed donors contributed roughly 85 million unique TCR sequences. Overall study findings and caveats: There were some public TCRs occurring in many donors, but most TCR sequences were rare. An analysis that came later showed most CMV-associated TCR beta chains appearing HLA-restricted. Later analysis associated a missense DCLRE1C variant with TCR beta V- and J-gene trimming.

The receptor's source is a young woman in good health and CMV-seropositive. The specimen was PBMCs. The chain has TRBV7-9 and TRBJ2-7, with no clear D. CDR3 sequence (DNA): TGTGCCAGCAGCTTAGAGTCAGGCACCTACGAGCAGTACTTC. As protein: CASSLESGTYEQYF.